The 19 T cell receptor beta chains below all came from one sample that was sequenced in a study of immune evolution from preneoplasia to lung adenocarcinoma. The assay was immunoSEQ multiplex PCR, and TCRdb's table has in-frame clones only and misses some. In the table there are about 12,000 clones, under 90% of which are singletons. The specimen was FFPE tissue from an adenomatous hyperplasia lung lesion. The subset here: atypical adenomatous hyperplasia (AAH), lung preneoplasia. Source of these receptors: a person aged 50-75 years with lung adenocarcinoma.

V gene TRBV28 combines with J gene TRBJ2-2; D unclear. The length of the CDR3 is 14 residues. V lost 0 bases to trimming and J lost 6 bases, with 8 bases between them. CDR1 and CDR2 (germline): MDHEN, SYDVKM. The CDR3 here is CASSLWSQPGELFF. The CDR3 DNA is TGTGCCAGCAGTTTATGGTCACAGCCCGGGGAGCTGTTTTTT.

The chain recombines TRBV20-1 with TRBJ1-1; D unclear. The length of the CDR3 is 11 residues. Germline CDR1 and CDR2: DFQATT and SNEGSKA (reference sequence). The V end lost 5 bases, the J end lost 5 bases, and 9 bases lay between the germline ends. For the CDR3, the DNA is TGCAGTGCTCCAGTGGTTACTGAAGCTTTCTTT. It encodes CSAPVVTEAFF.

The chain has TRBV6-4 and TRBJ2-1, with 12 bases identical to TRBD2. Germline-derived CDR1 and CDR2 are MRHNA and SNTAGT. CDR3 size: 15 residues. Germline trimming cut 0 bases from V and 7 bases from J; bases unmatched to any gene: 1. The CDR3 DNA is TGTGCCAGCAGTGACTCGACTAGCGGGAGTAATGAGCAGTTCTTC. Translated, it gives CASSDSTSGSNEQFF.

The CDR3: CASGPPTGPGYTF. The CDR3 DNA is TGTGCCAGCGGGCCTCCAACAGGGCCCGGCTACACCTTC. The rearrangement links TRBV5-6 to TRBJ1-2, with a weak D call TRBD1 (6 bases). Between the trimmed V and J ends, which lost 7 bases and 8 bases, there was a span of 18 bases. Germline CDR1 is SGHDT and CDR2 is YYEEEE. This CDR3 has 13 residues.

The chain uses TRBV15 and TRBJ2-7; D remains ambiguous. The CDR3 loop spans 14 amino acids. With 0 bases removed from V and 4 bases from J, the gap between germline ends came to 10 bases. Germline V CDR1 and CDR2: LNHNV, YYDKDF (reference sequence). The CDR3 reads CATSREILGYEQYF. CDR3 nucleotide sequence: TGTGCCACCAGCAGAGAAATATTGGGTTACGAGCAGTACTTC.

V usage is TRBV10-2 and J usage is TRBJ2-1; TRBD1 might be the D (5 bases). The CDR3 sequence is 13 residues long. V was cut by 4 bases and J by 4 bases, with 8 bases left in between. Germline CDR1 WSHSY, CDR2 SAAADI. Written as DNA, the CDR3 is TGCGCCAGCAGTGGGACAAGATACAATGAGCAGTTCTTC. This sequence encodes CASSGTRYNEQFF.

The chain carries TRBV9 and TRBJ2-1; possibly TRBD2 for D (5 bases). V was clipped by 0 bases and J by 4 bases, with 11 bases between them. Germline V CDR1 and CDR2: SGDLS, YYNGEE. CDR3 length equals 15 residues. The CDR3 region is CASSVGVATYNEQFF. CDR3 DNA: TGTGCCAGCAGCGTAGGAGTAGCGACATACAATGAGCAGTTCTTC.

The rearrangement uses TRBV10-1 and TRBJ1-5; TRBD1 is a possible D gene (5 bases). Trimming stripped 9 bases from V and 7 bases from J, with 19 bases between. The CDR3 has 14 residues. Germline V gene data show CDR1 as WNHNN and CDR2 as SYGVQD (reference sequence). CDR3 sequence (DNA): TGCGCCAGTAAGGGGACCGCAGTATTGCAGCCCCAGCATTTT. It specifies CASKGTAVLQPQHF.

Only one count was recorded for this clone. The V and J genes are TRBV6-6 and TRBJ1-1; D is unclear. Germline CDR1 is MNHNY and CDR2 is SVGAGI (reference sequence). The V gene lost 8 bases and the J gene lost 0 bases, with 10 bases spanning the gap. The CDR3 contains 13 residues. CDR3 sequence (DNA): TGTGCCAGCTCTTGGTCCATGAACACTGAAGCTTTCTTT. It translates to CASSWSMNTEAFF.

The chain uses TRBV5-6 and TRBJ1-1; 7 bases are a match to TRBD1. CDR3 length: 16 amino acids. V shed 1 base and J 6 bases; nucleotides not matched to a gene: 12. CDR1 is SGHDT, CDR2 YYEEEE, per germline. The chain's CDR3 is CASSLLGTYRGAEAFF. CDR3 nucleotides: TGTGCCAGCAGCTTGTTGGGGACCTACAGGGGCGCTGAAGCTTTCTTT.

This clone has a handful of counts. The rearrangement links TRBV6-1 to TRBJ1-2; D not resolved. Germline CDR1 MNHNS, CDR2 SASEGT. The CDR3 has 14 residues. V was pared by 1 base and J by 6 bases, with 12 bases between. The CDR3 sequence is CASSEVVGSHGYTF. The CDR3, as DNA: TGTGCCAGCAGTGAAGTAGTAGGGTCGCATGGCTACACCTTC.

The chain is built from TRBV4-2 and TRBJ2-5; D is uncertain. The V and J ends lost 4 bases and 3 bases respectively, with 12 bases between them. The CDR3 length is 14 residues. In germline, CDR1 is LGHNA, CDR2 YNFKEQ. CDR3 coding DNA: TGTGCCAGCAGCCCCTCCTTCCTGAAAGAGACCCAGTACTTC. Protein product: CASSPSFLKETQYF.

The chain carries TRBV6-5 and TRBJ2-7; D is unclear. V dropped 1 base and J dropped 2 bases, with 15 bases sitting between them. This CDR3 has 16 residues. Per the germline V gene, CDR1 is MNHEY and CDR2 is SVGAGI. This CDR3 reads CASSYLFRNRPYEQYF. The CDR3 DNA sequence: TGTGCCAGCAGTTACTTATTCAGGAACCGTCCCTACGAGCAGTACTTC.

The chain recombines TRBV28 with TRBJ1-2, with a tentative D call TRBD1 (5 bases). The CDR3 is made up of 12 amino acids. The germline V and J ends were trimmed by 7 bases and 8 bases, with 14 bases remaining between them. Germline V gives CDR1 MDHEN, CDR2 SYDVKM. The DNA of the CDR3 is TGTGCCAGCACCCCGGGGGGGTTGGGCTACACCTTC. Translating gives CASTPGGLGYTF.

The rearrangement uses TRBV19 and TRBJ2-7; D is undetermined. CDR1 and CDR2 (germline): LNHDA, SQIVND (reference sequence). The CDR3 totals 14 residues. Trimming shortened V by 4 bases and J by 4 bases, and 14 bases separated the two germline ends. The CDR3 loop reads CASSKSSGNYEQYF. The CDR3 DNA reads TGTGCCAGTAGTAAGTCGTCAGGAAATTACGAGCAGTACTTC.

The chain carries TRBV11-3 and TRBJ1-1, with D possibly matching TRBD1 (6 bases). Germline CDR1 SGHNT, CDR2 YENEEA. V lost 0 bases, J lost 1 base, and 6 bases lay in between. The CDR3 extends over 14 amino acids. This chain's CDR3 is CASSLDRGNTEAFF. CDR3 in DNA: TGTGCCAGCAGCTTAGACAGGGGGAACACTGAAGCTTTCTTT.

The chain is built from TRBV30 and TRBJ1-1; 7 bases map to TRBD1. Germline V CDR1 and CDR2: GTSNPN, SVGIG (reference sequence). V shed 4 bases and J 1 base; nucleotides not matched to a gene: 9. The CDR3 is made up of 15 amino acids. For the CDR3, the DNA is TGTGCCTGGAACCGTCGGGGACAGAGGAACACTGAAGCTTTCTTT. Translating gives CAWNRRGQRNTEAFF.

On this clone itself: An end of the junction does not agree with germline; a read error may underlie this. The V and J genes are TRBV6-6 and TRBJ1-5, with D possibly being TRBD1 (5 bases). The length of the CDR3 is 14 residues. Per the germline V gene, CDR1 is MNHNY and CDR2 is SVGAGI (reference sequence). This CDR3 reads CASSYQGANQLQHF. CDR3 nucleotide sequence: TGTGCCAGCAGTTACCAAGGGGCCAATCAGCTCCAGCATTTT.

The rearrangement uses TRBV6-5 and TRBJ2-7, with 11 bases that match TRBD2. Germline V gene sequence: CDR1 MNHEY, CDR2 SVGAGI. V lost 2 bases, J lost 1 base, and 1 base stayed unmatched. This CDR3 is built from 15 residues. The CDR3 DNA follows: TGTGCCAGCAGTTACGTAGCGGGAGGGTCCTACGAGCAGTACTTC. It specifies CASSYVAGGSYEQYF.